The rows below give T cell receptor beta chains drawn from one sample of a study of regulatory T cells in long-lasting Graves disease. TCRdb re-called the multiplex PCR reads with MiXCR, one entry per CDR3 protein. Of about 500,000 distinct CDR3 sequences detected, 15% to 20% appear once; the ten largest clones hold 9% to 15%. These data were also reused for a study on T cells in Graves' hyperthyroidism and ophthalmopathy.

This specimen was peripheral blood mononuclear cells (PBMCs), taken at new diagnosis, from a patient treated with antithyroid drugs. Receptors were obtained from a man between 40 and 49 years old with Graves disease. The CDR3 runs from the conserved cysteine through the conserved F or W. Each record gives: V gene, J gene, D gene, clone size, CDR3 protein, CDR3 DNA. A D gene is named only where the DNA matches it firmly. The size field is filled for only some rows; it gives once, few, many or a size class.

V: TRBV7-2; J: TRBJ2-7; D: TRBD1; size: many; CDR3: CASSRLPGQSYEQYF; DNA: TGTGCCAGCAGCCGTCTACCGGGACAGTCCTACGAGCAGTACTTC
V: TRBV7-3; J: TRBJ2-2; D: NA; size: many; CDR3: CASSLIGLGELFF; DNA: TGTGCCAGCAGCTTAATAGGATTGGGGGAGCTGTTTTTT
V: TRBV6-1; J: TRBJ1-1; D: TRBD1; size: many; CDR3: CASTTGRRAFF; DNA: TGTGCCAGCACGACAGGGAGGCGAGCTTTCTTT
V: TRBV20-1; J: TRBJ2-1; D: TRBD2; size: many; CDR3: CSARSTSGSSYNEQFF; DNA: TGCAGTGCTAGGTCGACTAGCGGGAGCTCCTACAATGAGCAGTTCTTC
V: TRBV20-1; J: TRBJ2-1; D: NA; size: few; CDR3: CSAGATTPYNEQFF; DNA: TGCAGTGCTGGAGCCACCACACCCTACAATGAGCAGTTCTTC
V: TRBV20-1; J: TRBJ2-3; D: NA; size: few; CDR3: CSAPTGHTQYF; DNA: TGCAGTGCCCCGACGGGCCATACGCAGTATTTT
V: TRBV6-1; J: TRBJ1-3; D: NA; size: NA; CDR3: CAGSPPGVPGNTIYF; DNA: TGTGCCGGCAGCCCACCAGGGGTTCCTGGAAACACCATATATTTT
V: TRBV28; J: TRBJ2-3; D: TRBD1; size: many; CDR3: CASSLGQGWASNTQYF; DNA: TGTGCCAGCAGTCTCGGACAGGGGTGGGCGTCAAATACGCAGTATTTT
V: TRBV7-3; J: TRBJ2-5; D: NA; size: NA; CDR3: CASSLIAEETQYF; DNA: TGTGCCAGCAGCTTAATAGCGGAAGAGACCCAGTACTTC
V: TRBV28; J: TRBJ1-2; D: NA; size: many; CDR3: CASSLQSYGYTF; DNA: TGTGCCAGCAGTTTGCAGAGCTATGGCTACACCTTC
V: TRBV2; J: TRBJ2-2; D: NA; size: NA; CDR3: CASSDGGELFF; DNA: TGTGCCAGCAGTGACGGCGGGGAGCTGTTTTTT
V: TRBV11-2; J: TRBJ2-7; D: NA; size: many; CDR3: CASQENSYEQYF; DNA: TGTGCCTCCCAGGAAAACTCCTACGAGCAGTACTTC
V: TRBV7-6; J: TRBJ2-1; D: TRBD2; size: few; CDR3: CASSSQGLAGDNEQFF; DNA: TGTGCCAGCAGCTCACAGGGACTAGCGGGAGACAATGAGCAGTTCTTC
V: TRBV28; J: TRBJ2-1; D: NA; size: many; CDR3: CASSFYRDEQFF; DNA: TGTGCCAGCAGTTTTTATAGGGATGAGCAGTTCTTC
V: TRBV6-1; J: TRBJ2-5; D: NA; size: NA; CDR3: CATSQSYETQYF; DNA: TGTGCCACCTCCCAATCGTACGAGACCCAGTACTTC
V: TRBV11-2; J: TRBJ2-1; D: NA; size: many; CDR3: CASSYQLSYSEQFF; DNA: TGTGCCAGCAGCTACCAACTCAGCTACAGTGAGCAGTTCTTC
V: TRBV5-1; J: TRBJ2-2; D: NA; size: many; CDR3: CASSLAARSANTGELFF; DNA: TGTGCCAGCAGCTTGGCCGCAAGATCGGCGAACACCGGGGAGCTGTTTTTT
V: TRBV19; J: TRBJ2-1; D: TRBD2; size: NA; CDR3: CASSITSGYNEQFF; DNA: TGTGCCAGTAGTATTACTAGCGGATACAATGAGCAGTTCTTC
V: TRBV20-1; J: TRBJ2-7; D: TRBD2; size: many; CDR3: CSARNLREDISYEQYF; DNA: TGCAGTGCTAGAAATTTGCGGGAGGACATCTCCTACGAGCAGTACTTC
V: TRBV2; J: TRBJ1-5; D: TRBD1; size: many; CDR3: CASRDRGLGQPQHF; DNA: TGTGCCAGCAGGGACAGGGGGCTAGGTCAGCCCCAGCATTTT
V: TRBV27; J: TRBJ2-3; D: TRBD1; size: NA; CDR3: CASSVPGQGSDTQYF; DNA: TGTGCCAGCAGTGTGCCGGGACAGGGGTCAGATACGCAGTATTTT
V: TRBV6-1; J: TRBJ1-5; D: NA; size: many; CDR3: CASSTNYNQPQHF; DNA: TGTGCCAGCAGTACAAACTACAATCAGCCCCAGCATTTT
V: TRBV25-1; J: TRBJ2-3; D: NA; size: NA; CDR3: CASSGVRPSTDTQYF; DNA: TGTGCCAGCAGTGGAGTAAGACCGAGCACAGATACGCAGTATTTT
V: TRBV12-3/TRBV12-4; J: TRBJ1-1; D: TRBD1; size: many; CDR3: CASRAGQGNTEAFF; DNA: TGTGCCAGCAGAGCGGGACAGGGGAACACTGAAGCTTTCTTT
V: TRBV5-5; J: TRBJ1-2; D: NA; size: many; CDR3: CASSLGAGANYGYTF; DNA: TGTGCCAGCAGCTTGGGGGCAGGGGCTAACTATGGCTACACCTTC
V: TRBV5-1; J: TRBJ1-1; D: NA; size: few; CDR3: CASSLVSGPTEAFF; DNA: TGCGCCAGCAGCTTGGTGTCCGGACCCACTGAAGCTTTCTTT
V: TRBV2; J: TRBJ2-2; D: TRBD2; size: many; CDR3: CASRELAGDFANTGELFF; DNA: TGTGCCAGCAGGGAACTAGCGGGAGACTTCGCGAACACCGGGGAGCTGTTTTTT
V: TRBV2; J: TRBJ2-1; D: NA; size: NA; CDR3: CASSALQEQFF; DNA: TGTGCCAGCAGTGCCCTACAGGAGCAGTTCTTC
V: TRBV9; J: TRBJ2-7; D: TRBD2; size: NA; CDR3: CASSPPGLVYEQYF; DNA: TGTGCCAGCAGCCCGCCGGGACTAGTCTACGAGCAGTACTTC
V: TRBV12-3/TRBV12-4; J: TRBJ2-1; D: TRBD2; size: many; CDR3: CASSLWLSGRAYNEQFF; DNA: TGTGCCAGCAGTTTATGGCTAAGCGGGAGGGCCTACAATGAGCAGTTCTTC
V: TRBV7-9; J: TRBJ2-7; D: TRBD1; size: many; CDR3: CASSLKSTGSSYEQYF; DNA: TGTGCCAGCAGCTTAAAATCGACAGGGAGCTCCTACGAGCAGTACTTC
V: TRBV6-2/TRBV6-3; J: TRBJ2-7; D: TRBD2; size: many; CDR3: CASSEVAGGLAGEEQYF; DNA: TGTGCCAGCAGTGAAGTGGCTGGTGGACTAGCGGGAGAAGAGCAGTACTTC
V: TRBV30; J: TRBJ2-3; D: TRBD2; size: NA; CDR3: CALGLAGDWVSDTQYF; DNA: TGTGCCCTCGGACTAGCGGGAGACTGGGTATCAGATACGCAGTATTTT
V: TRBV19; J: TRBJ2-5; D: NA; size: few; CDR3: CASSNSGTQYF; DNA: TGTGCCAGTAGTAACTCCGGGACCCAGTACTTC
V: TRBV4-1; J: TRBJ2-7; D: TRBD2; size: few; CDR3: CASSRTSGRERGEQYF; DNA: TGCGCCAGCAGCCGGACTAGCGGGAGGGAACGTGGCGAGCAGTACTTC
V: TRBV11-2; J: TRBJ2-7; D: NA; size: few; CDR3: CTSSSRASAPYEQYF; DNA: TGTACCAGCAGCTCGCGGGCCTCAGCCCCCTACGAGCAGTACTTC
V: TRBV12-3/TRBV12-4; J: TRBJ2-3; D: TRBD2; size: NA; CDR3: CASTPPGLAGDQYF; DNA: TGTGCCAGCACTCCACCGGGACTAGCGGGAGATCAGTATTTT
V: TRBV3-1; J: TRBJ2-5; D: NA; size: NA; CDR3: CASSHQSPLATQYF; DNA: TGTGCCAGCAGCCATCAATCACCCCTGGCGACCCAGTACTTC
V: TRBV28; J: TRBJ2-3; D: TRBD2; size: many; CDR3: CASMAPSGGRDTQYF; DNA: TGTGCCAGCATGGCGCCTAGCGGGGGACGAGATACGCAGTATTTT
V: TRBV24-1; J: TRBJ2-1; D: NA; size: many; CDR3: CATSDLRGPGGNEQFF; DNA: TGTGCCACCAGTGATCTAAGGGGGCCGGGAGGGAATGAGCAGTTCTTC
V: TRBV15; J: TRBJ2-1; D: NA; size: few; CDR3: CATSPSRVIRDEQFF; DNA: TGTGCCACCAGCCCGAGCAGGGTGATTCGGGATGAGCAGTTCTTC
V: TRBV20-1; J: TRBJ2-2; D: NA; size: many; CDR3: CSATQGNTGELFF; DNA: TGCAGTGCTACACAGGGGAACACCGGGGAGCTGTTTTTT
V: TRBV3-1; J: TRBJ2-1; D: NA; size: many; CDR3: CASSQVVGGGQFF; DNA: TGTGCCAGCAGCCAAGTGGTCGGGGGAGGTCAGTTCTTC
V: TRBV6-1; J: TRBJ2-1; D: TRBD2; size: few; CDR3: CASSPTRLAGRGNEQFF; DNA: TGTGCCAGCAGCCCCACCAGACTAGCGGGAAGGGGCAATGAGCAGTTCTTC
V: TRBV12-3/TRBV12-4; J: TRBJ2-3; D: TRBD1; size: many; CDR3: CASSPPGTGSTDTQYF; DNA: TGTGCCAGCAGTCCACCCGGGACAGGTAGCACAGATACGCAGTATTTT
V: TRBV2; J: TRBJ2-3; D: NA; size: many; CDR3: CASSITRTEDTDTQYF; DNA: TGTGCCAGCAGTATAACAAGGACAGAGGACACAGATACGCAGTATTTT
V: TRBV7-9; J: TRBJ1-1; D: NA; size: few; CDR3: CASSFRAGSEAFF; DNA: TGTGCCAGCAGCTTCCGGGCTGGATCTGAAGCTTTCTTT